This T cell receptor (beta chain) was retrieved from a study of blood T cell repertoires in COVID-19 (TCRdb year 2020). About the investigation overall: Samples from collaborators originated in the United States, Italy and Spain and spanned both the acute and convalescent phases of COVID-19. The prospective study material was composed of cDNA or gDNA derived from T cells, B-cell-depleted T cells, or PBMCs. Deeply sampled blood TCRbeta repertoires from subjects exposed to, actively infected with, or recovered from COVID-19 were included in the dataset. The repertoires were made available in a free public database intended to serve as a resource for research on the immune response to SARS-CoV-2. The samples were drawn from the first 160 participants of the ongoing ImmuneRACE study and from some 1,300 subjects provided by 6 global collaborators. The sample metadata nearly always contained a de-identified subject ID, COVID-19 status, age in years and sex. Where available, HLA class I and class II types were obtained from metadata supplied by the sample provider rather than from assay-based typing. Overall results and qualifications from the work: The quantity of clinical and demographic metadata differed by source and by participant and was supplied without curation.

One collaborating source in Seattle enrolled patients during active infection and followed them longitudinally through the course of disease. The collaborating institutions used their own protocols to collect whole blood in K2EDTA tubes. For TCRbeta analysis, collaborators shipped samples as frozen whole blood, isolated PBMCs, or DNA extracted from either of those sample types. The CDR3 contains 15 residues, cysteine and phenylalanine counted. The sequence is cut down to CDR3 DNA, 45 bases in frame from base 1. V and J lose 1 base and 0 bases, and a span of 7 bases separates them. In the germline V gene (reference sequence), CDR1 corresponds to SEHNR and CDR2 to FQNEAQ. Note on this clone: This clone's antigen is unknown. No base qualities exist here, and no much larger clone lies one base off it.

TCRbeta CDR3 regions were amplified from genomic DNA by means of the immunoSEQ Assay, a bias-controlled multiplex PCR. Regarding the original processing steps: Within the assay, amplification of reference gene primers was used to estimate how many nucleated cells each sample contained. To quantify the absolute abundance of each unique TCRbeta CDR3 rearrangement, sequence reads were collapsed and filtered. Productive Simpson clonality was computed per sample as the square root of Simpson's diversity index over productive rearrangements. This immuneACCESS table, as held by TCRdb, lists in-frame sequences with V and J called but not all clones. Of the missing ones, under half trace to an unresolved V gene in checked studies; the others have no known cause. For V, J and clone size, that table is used; D and trimming come from the DNA. This sample has approximately 260,000 clones in its table, and roughly 88% of those were observed once. Roughly 10% of the sample is in the top ten clones.

The rearrangement joined TRBV7-9 to TRBJ1-5; possibly the D gene is TRBD1, per 6 matching bases. The TCR comes from a woman in her 70s with COVID-19, enrolled during active disease. Sequenced material: peripheral blood. The CDR3 reads CASSLGTDSNQPQHF. Here is the DNA: TGTGCCAGCAGCTTAGGGACAGATAGCAATCAGCCCCAGCATTTT.